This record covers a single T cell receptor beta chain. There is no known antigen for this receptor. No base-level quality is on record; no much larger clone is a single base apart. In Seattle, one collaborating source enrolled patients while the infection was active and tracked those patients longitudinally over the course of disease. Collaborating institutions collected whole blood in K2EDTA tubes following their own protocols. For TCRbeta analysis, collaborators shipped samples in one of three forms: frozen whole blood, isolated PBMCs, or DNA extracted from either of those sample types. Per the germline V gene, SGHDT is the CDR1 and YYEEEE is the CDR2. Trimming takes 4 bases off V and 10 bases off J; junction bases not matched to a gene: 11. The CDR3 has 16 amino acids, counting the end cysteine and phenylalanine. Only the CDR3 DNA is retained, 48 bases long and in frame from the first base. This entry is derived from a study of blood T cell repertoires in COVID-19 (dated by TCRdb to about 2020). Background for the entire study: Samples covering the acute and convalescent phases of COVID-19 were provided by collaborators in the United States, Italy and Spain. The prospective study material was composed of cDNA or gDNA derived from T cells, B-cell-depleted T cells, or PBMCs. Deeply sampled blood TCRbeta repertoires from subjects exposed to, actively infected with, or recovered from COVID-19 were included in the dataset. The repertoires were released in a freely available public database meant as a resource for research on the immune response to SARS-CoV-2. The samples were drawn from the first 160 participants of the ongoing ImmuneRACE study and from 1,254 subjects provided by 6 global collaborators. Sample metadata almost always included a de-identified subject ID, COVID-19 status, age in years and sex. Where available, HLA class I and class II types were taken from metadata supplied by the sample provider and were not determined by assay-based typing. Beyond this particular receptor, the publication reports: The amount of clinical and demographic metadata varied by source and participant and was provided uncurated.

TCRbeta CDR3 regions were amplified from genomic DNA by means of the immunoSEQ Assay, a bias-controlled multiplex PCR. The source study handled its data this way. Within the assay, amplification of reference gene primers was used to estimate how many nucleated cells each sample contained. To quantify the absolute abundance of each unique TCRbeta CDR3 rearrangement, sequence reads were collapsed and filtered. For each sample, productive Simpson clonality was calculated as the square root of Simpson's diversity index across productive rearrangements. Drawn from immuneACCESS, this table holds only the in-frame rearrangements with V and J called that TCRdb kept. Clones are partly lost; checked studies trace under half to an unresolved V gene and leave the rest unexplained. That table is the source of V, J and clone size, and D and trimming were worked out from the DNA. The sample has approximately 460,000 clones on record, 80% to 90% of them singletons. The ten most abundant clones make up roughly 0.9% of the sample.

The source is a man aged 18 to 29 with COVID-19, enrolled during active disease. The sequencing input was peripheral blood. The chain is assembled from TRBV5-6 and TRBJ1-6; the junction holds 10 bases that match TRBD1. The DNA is TGTGCCAGCAGCATGCCCCGGGACAGGGGCGGATCACCCCTCCACTTT. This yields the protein CASSMPRDRGGSPLHF.